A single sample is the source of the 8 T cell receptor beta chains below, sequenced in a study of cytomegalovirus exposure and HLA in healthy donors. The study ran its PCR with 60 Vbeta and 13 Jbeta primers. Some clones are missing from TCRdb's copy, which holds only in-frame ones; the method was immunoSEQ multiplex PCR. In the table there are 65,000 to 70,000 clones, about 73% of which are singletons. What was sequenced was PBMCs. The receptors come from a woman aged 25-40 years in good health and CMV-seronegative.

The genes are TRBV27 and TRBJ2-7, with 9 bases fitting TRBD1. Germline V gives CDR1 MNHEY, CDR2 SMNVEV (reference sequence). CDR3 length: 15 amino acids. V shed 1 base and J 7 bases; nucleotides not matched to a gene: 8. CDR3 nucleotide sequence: TGTGCCAGCAGTTTATTAGGAGACAGGGGGAGAGAGCAGTACTTC. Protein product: CASSLLGDRGREQYF.

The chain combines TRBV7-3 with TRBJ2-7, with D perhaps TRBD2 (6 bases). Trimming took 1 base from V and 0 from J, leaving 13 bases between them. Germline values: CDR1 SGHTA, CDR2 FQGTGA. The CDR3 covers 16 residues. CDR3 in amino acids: CASSLNGGWSSYEQYF. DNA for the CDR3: TGTGCCAGCAGCTTAAATGGAGGGTGGAGCTCCTACGAGCAGTACTTC.

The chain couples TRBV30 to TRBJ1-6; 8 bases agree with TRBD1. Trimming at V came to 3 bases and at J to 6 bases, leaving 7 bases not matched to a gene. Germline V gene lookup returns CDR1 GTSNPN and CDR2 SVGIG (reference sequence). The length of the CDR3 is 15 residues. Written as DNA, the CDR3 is TGTGCCTGGAGGAATCAGGGGGCGATTAATTCACCCCTCCACTTT. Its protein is CAWRNQGAINSPLHF.

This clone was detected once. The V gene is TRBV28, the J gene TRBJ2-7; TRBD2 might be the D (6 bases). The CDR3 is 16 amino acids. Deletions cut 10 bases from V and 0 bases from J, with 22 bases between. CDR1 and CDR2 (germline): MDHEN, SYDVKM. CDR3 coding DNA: TGTGCCACCTCCCCCTCTCTGGGGGGATCCTCCTACGAGCAGTACTTC. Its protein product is CATSPSLGGSSYEQYF.

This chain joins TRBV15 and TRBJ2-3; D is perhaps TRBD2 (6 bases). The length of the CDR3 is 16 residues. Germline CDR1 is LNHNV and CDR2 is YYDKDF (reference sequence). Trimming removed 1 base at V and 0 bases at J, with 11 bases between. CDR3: CATSRVGGTSTDTQYF. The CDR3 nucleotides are TGTGCCACCAGCAGAGTCGGGGGTACTAGCACAGATACGCAGTATTTT.

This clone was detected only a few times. The CDR3 sequence: CAWSVARALYNEQFF. Here the CDR3 DNA reads TGTGCCTGGAGTGTGGCCAGGGCCCTTTACAATGAGCAGTTCTTC. The chain combines TRBV30 with TRBJ2-1; a weak D match, TRBD1 (5 bases). The V gene lost 0 bases and the J gene lost 4 bases, with 13 bases spanning the gap. This CDR3 has 15 residues. Per the germline V gene, CDR1 is GTSNPN and CDR2 is SVGIG (reference sequence).

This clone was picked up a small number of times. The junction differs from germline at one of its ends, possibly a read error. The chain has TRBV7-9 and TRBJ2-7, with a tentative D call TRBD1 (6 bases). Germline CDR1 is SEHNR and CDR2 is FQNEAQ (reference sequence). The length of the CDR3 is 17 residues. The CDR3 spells CSSSPPESGTTGYEQYF. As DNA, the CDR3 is TGTTCCAGCAGCCCCCCCGAATCCGGGACAACGGGCTACGAGCAGTACTTC.

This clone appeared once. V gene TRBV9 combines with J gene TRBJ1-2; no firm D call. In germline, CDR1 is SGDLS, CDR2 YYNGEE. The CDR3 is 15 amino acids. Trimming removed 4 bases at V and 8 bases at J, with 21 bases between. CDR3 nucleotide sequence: TGTGCCAGCAGCCCGAGTGGTACTAGGCATTACGGCTACACCTTC. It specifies CASSPSGTRHYGYTF.